This TCR beta chain was recovered during a study of blood T cell repertoires in COVID-19. Turning to the study itself: Acute and convalescent COVID-19 samples came from the United States, Italy and Spain.

The V and J ends lost 2 bases and 1 base respectively, with 12 bases between them. This CDR3 has 15 residues. Germline V gene data show CDR1 as SGHVS and CDR2 as FNYEAQ. The participants were between about 18 and 95 years old and came from fewer than 25 US areas. Categorization into cohorts depended on clinical history that participants reported. Generated by immunoSEQ multiplex PCR, the TCRdb table keeps only in-frame clones and is missing some. The table lists over 200,000 clones, nearly 90% of them singletons. The chain recombines TRBV7-6 with TRBJ2-7, with a weak D call TRBD1 (6 bases). The TCR was taken from a woman in her 30s with acute COVID-19. Sequencing was performed on PBMCs or T cells enriched from blood (not recorded which). The CDR3 is CASSLLGGRSYEQYF. As DNA, the CDR3 is TGTGCCAGCAGCTTACTAGGGGGAAGGTCCTACGAGCAGTACTTC.